These 2 T cell receptor beta chains share one sample of origin, sequenced in a study of OX40 agonist ivuxolimab in advanced cancers. Measured with immunoSEQ multiplex PCR; TCRdb has only the in-frame clones, and not every one. This table holds 65,000 to 70,000 clones, around 87% found once. The sample in question was CD4+ or CD8+ T cells sorted from blood, obtained in a trial of the OX40 agonist ivuxolimab. These receptor sequences come from an adult with an advanced solid tumor such as melanoma, head and neck, liver or kidney cancer.

V and J are TRBV27 and TRBJ2-3; perhaps TRBD2 as D (5 bases). CDR1 is MNHEY and CDR2 is SMNVEV in the germline V gene (reference sequence). The CDR3 contains 13 residues. Trimming removed 4 bases at V and 5 bases at J, with 10 bases between. The CDR3 DNA reads as TGTGCCAGCAGTTCGGAACGGGGAGATACGCAGTATTTT. Translated, it gives CASSSERGDTQYF.

This clone appeared a single time. This sequence joins TRBV4-3 and TRBJ2-3, with 9 bases matching TRBD2. CDR1 and CDR2 (germline): LGHNA, YSLEER. The J segment lost 3 bases and the V segment lost 5 bases, leaving 3 bases of the junction unmatched. This CDR3 comprises 14 residues. The CDR3 loop reads CASSYSGRTDTQYF. CDR3 sequence (DNA): TGCGCCAGCAGCTATAGCGGGAGAACAGATACGCAGTATTTT.